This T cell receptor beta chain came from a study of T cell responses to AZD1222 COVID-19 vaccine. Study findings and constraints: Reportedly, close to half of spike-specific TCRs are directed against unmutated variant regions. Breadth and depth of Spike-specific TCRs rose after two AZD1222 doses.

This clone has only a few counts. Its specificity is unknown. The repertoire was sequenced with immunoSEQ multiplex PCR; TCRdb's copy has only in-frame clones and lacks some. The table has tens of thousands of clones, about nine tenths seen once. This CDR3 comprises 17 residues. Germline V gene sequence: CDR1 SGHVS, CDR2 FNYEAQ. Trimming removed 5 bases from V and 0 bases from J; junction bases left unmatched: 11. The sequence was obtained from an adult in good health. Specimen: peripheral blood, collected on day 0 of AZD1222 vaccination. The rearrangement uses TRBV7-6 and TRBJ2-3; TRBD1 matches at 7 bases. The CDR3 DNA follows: TGTGCCAGCAGCCCGTACCGGGACAGAAAGAGCACAGATACGCAGTATTTT. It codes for CASSPYRDRKSTDTQYF.